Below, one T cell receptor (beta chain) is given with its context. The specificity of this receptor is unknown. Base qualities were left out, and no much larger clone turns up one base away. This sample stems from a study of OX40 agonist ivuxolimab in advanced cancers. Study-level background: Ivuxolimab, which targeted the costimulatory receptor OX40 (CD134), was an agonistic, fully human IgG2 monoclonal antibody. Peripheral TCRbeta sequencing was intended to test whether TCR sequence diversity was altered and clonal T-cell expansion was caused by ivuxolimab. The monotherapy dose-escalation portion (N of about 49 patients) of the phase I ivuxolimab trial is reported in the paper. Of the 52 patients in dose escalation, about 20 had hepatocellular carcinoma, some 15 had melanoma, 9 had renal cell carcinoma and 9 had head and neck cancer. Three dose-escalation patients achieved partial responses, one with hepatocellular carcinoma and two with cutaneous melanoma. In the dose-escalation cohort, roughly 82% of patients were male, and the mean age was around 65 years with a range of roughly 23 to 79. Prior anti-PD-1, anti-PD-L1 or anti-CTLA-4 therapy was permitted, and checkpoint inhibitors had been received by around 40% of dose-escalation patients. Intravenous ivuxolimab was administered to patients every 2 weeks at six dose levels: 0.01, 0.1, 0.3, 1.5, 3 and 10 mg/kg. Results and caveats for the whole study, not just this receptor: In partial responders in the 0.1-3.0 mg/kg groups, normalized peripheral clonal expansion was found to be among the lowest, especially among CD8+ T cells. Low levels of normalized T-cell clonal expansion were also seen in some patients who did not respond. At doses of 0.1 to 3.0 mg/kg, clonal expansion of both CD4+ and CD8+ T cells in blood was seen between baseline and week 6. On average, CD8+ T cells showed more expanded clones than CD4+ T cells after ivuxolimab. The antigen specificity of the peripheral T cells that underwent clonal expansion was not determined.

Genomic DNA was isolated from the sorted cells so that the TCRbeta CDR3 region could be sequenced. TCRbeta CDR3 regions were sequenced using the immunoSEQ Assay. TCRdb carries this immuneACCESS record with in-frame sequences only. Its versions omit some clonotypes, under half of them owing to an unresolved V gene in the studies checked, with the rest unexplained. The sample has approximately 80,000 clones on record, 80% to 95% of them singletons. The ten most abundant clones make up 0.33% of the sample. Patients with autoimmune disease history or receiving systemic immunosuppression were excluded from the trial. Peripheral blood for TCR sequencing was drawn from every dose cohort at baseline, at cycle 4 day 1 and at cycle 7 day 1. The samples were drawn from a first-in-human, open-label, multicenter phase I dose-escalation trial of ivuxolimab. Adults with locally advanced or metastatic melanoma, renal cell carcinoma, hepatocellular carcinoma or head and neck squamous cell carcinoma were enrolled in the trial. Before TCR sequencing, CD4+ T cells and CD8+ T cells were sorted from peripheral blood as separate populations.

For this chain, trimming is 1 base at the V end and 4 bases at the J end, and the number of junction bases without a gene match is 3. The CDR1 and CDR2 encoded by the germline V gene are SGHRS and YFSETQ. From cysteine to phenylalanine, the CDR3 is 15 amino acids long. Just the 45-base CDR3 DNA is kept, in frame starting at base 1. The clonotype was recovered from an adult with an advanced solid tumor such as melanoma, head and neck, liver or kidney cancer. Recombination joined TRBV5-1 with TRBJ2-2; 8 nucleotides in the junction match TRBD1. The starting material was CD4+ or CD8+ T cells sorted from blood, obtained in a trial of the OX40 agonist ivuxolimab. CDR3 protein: CASSLLQGGTGELFF. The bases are TGCGCCAGCAGCTTGTTACAGGGGGGCACCGGGGAGCTGTTTTTT.